These T cell receptor beta chains were read from a single sample in a study of blood T cells in healthy people across ages. TCRdb analysed the 5' RACE reads with MiXCR anew, one entry per CDR3 protein. This sample carries roughly 1,500,000 distinct CDR3 sequences, roughly 32% of them seen once, and the ten largest clones take around 10%. The sequenced sample consisted of blood. The receptors stem from a woman younger than 45 in good health. Both conserved end residues are trimmed from each CDR3. D genes are given only for firm matches. Clone size is given for some rows only: seen once, a few or many times, or a class if the clone is expanded.

TRBV20-1,TRBD2,NA,SARDHSGGRTGELF
TRBV4-2,NA,NA,ASSQDYMGLQPGAPDTQY
TRBV4-2,NA,few,ASSQEHHSSYEQY
TRBV18,NA,NA,ASSPLGDSNQPQH
TRBV7-9,NA,few,ASSSSKVTEAF
TRBV20-1,TRBD1,many,SAGGQGLGYT
TRBV29-1,TRBD1,few,SGWDSYTGELF
TRBV6-5,NA,NA,ASSYGVQAF
TRBV12-3/TRBV12-4,NA,NA,ASRDSEDTQY
TRBV24-1,NA,few,ATSDSGPSLANYGYT
TRBV5-1,TRBD1,NA,ASSLRGGLGSTEAF
TRBV7-2,NA,few,ASSPIMTDTQY
TRBV28,NA,few,ASPPGKRGNTEAF
TRBV2,NA,once,ASLGVRGNTEAF
TRBV28,NA,NA,ASSSRGGARYEQY
TRBV7-2,NA,few,ASSLVAGWGKTQY
TRBV18,TRBD1,few,ASSPRGRGLGNEQF
TRBV15,NA,many,ATSTDGGDTQY
TRBV10-2,NA,many,ASSDPATWLYNEQF
TRBV6-5,NA,NA,ASLGPTDFSNYGYT
TRBV28,TRBD2,few,ASSSAGEGSNEQF
TRBV9,TRBD2,few,ASSAVTSGRLDEQF
TRBV4-1,TRBD2,few,ASSQLLTSGSETQY
TRBV2,TRBD2,few,ASSGPTSATYEQY
TRBV29-1,TRBD1,few,SVDNQGGTEAF
TRBV4-1,NA,NA,ASSQAGPTRANSYEQY
TRBV10-2,TRBD1,NA,ASNPGQIYGYT
TRBV4-1,TRBD2,NA,ASSQTTSGVETQY
TRBV4-1,NA,many,ASSQVRGAYGYT
TRBV28,TRBD2,NA,ASRTQSGTPF
TRBV7-8,TRBD1,NA,ASSLGQGKLEQY
TRBV20-1,NA,NA,SARDPETVAPYEQY
TRBV5-1,NA,NA,ASSGEAGSSSDEQY
TRBV27,NA,few,ASMVLADNEQF
TRBV7-2,NA,NA,ASSQGTHNQPQH
TRBV7-7,TRBD1,NA,ASSSDRVGGTEAF
TRBV10-3,NA,many,AISEQGWYQETQY
TRBV7-9,TRBD2,NA,ASSAQYTLAGGYTDTQY
TRBV5-1,TRBD2,NA,ASSLGEWTSGIYYEQY
TRBV4-1,TRBD1,NA,ASSQEQGLVQY
TRBV6-5,NA,NA,VSSPGPKNIQY